The rows below give T cell receptor beta chains drawn from one sample of a study of T cell changes during pregnancy in multiple sclerosis. Sequencing was performed with immunoSEQ multiplex PCR; in TCRdb, only in-frame clones are kept and a portion is missing. Of 70,000 to 100,000 clones in the sample, around 93% were seen once. The sample consisted of peripheral blood, taken in the third trimester of pregnancy. The receptors originated from a female donor in good health, enrolled as a control in a pregnancy study. Each CDR3 is given with its conserved first and last residue. The order of the fields is J gene, V gene, clone size, D gene, CDR3 DNA, CDR3 protein. A D gene is named only where the DNA matches it firmly. The size of a clone is reported for some rows only, either as once, few or many, or as a class for expanded clones.

j_gene: TRBJ2-1
v_gene: TRBV25-1
abundance: -
d_gene: TRBD2
CDR3nt: TGTGCCAGCAGTGCCCTAGGACTAGCGGATACAAAAGAGCAGTTCTTC
CDR3aa: CASSALGLADTKEQFF

j_gene: TRBJ2-6
v_gene: TRBV11-1
abundance: -
d_gene: TRBD2
CDR3nt: TGTGCCAGCAGCTTGAATCGGGAGGGCCTTCGGGATGGGGCCAACGTCCTGACTTTC
CDR3aa: CASSLNREGLRDGANVLTF

j_gene: TRBJ2-3
v_gene: TRBV20-1
abundance: -
d_gene: -
CDR3nt: TGCAGTGCCGGAGGTGTGGATACGCAGTATTTT
CDR3aa: CSAGGVDTQYF

j_gene: TRBJ1-4
v_gene: TRBV2
abundance: -
d_gene: TRBD1
CDR3nt: TGTGCCAGCAGAGACGGACAGGCAAAGGAAAAACTGTTTTTT
CDR3aa: CASRDGQAKEKLFF

j_gene: TRBJ1-5
v_gene: TRBV18
abundance: -
d_gene: -
CDR3nt: TGTGCCAGCTCACCAGGGAGAAGCAATCAGCCCCAGCATTTT
CDR3aa: CASSPGRSNQPQHF

j_gene: TRBJ1-5
v_gene: TRBV11-2
abundance: -
d_gene: -
CDR3nt: TGTGCCAGCAGCTTAGGTTCGTCTCAGCCCCAGCATTTT
CDR3aa: CASSLGSSQPQHF

j_gene: TRBJ2-5
v_gene: TRBV4-1
abundance: -
d_gene: -
CDR3nt: TGCGCCAGCAGCCAAGAAAGTTTGGAGGGGGAGACCCAGTACTTC
CDR3aa: CASSQESLEGETQYF

j_gene: TRBJ2-6
v_gene: TRBV18
abundance: -
d_gene: -
CDR3nt: TGTGCCAGCTCACAACAGGGAACTGGGGCCAACGTCCTGACTTTC
CDR3aa: CASSQQGTGANVLTF

j_gene: TRBJ1-2
v_gene: TRBV28
abundance: few
d_gene: -
CDR3nt: TGTGCCAGCAGTTATCAGGGCTATGGCTACACCTTC
CDR3aa: CASSYQGYGYTF

j_gene: TRBJ2-1
v_gene: TRBV18
abundance: -
d_gene: TRBD1
CDR3nt: TGTGCCAGCTCACCGGGACAGGGGTTCTACAATGAGCAGTTCTTC
CDR3aa: CASSPGQGFYNEQFF

j_gene: TRBJ1-2
v_gene: TRBV7-6
abundance: -
d_gene: -
CDR3nt: TGTGCCAGCAGCTCTAACAGCCCTCGCGGGCGGGATGGCTACACCTTC
CDR3aa: CASSSNSPRGRDGYTF

j_gene: TRBJ2-3
v_gene: TRBV5-6
abundance: -
d_gene: -
CDR3nt: TGTGCCAGCAGCTTAGCTAGATCCTCCCGTACGCAGTATTTT
CDR3aa: CASSLARSSRTQYF

j_gene: TRBJ1-2
v_gene: TRBV28
abundance: few
d_gene: -
CDR3nt: TGTGCCAGCAGTTTGGGAGGCTGGAGCTACACCTTC
CDR3aa: CASSLGGWSYTF

j_gene: TRBJ1-5
v_gene: TRBV13
abundance: once
d_gene: -
CDR3nt: TGTGCCAGCAGCTACGGACAGATAAATCAGCCCCAGCATTTT
CDR3aa: CASSYGQINQPQHF

j_gene: TRBJ2-4
v_gene: TRBV4-1
abundance: -
d_gene: -
CDR3nt: TGCGCCAGCAGCCAAGTGGGCGGGACTCCACAGTACTTC
CDR3aa: CASSQVGGTPQYF

j_gene: TRBJ2-1
v_gene: TRBV30
abundance: -
d_gene: TRBD2
CDR3nt: TGTGCCTGGAGTGGACTAGCGGGAGGCGATGAGCAGTTCTTC
CDR3aa: CAWSGLAGGDEQFF

j_gene: TRBJ2-1
v_gene: TRBV30
abundance: -
d_gene: -
CDR3nt: TGTGCCTGGAGCCCAGATCACGATGAGCAGTTCTTC
CDR3aa: CAWSPDHDEQFF

j_gene: TRBJ2-2
v_gene: TRBV7-7
abundance: -
d_gene: TRBD1
CDR3nt: TGTGCCAGCAGCCCGGACAGGGGGCAAAACACCGGGGAGCTGTTTTTT
CDR3aa: CASSPDRGQNTGELFF

j_gene: TRBJ2-7
v_gene: TRBV5-6
abundance: once
d_gene: -
CDR3nt: TGTGCCAGCAGCTTGGGGTGGGGGCCAGGCTCCTACGAGCAGTACTTC
CDR3aa: CASSLGWGPGSYEQYF

j_gene: TRBJ2-7
v_gene: TRBV29-1
abundance: -
d_gene: TRBD2
CDR3nt: TGCAGCGTTGAACTAGTGACTAGCGGGAGGACCTACGAGCAGTACTTC
CDR3aa: CSVELVTSGRTYEQYF

j_gene: TRBJ2-5
v_gene: TRBV11-2
abundance: -
d_gene: TRBD1
CDR3nt: TGTGCCAGCAGCAGAGGGACAGGGGGACAAGAGACCCAGTACTTC
CDR3aa: CASSRGTGGQETQYF

j_gene: TRBJ1-4
v_gene: TRBV9
abundance: -
d_gene: -
CDR3nt: TGTGCCAGCAGCGGGACAGACGAAAAACTGTTTTTT
CDR3aa: CASSGTDEKLFF

j_gene: TRBJ2-1
v_gene: TRBV7-2
abundance: -
d_gene: -
CDR3nt: TGTGCCAGCAGCTTAAAACACCCCAATGAGCAGTTCTTC
CDR3aa: CASSLKHPNEQFF

j_gene: TRBJ2-1
v_gene: TRBV9
abundance: -
d_gene: -
CDR3nt: TGTGCCAGCAGCGTAGGTGGGGCCTATGAGCAGTTCTTC
CDR3aa: CASSVGGAYEQFF

j_gene: TRBJ2-3
v_gene: TRBV5-4
abundance: -
d_gene: TRBD2
CDR3nt: TGTGCCAGCACCCAAAGCGGGACTAGCACAGATACGCAGTATTTT
CDR3aa: CASTQSGTSTDTQYF

j_gene: TRBJ2-1
v_gene: TRBV25-1
abundance: -
d_gene: -
CDR3nt: TGTGCCAGCAGTGGCCGCACAGGGTCGGGATATGAGCAGTTCTTC
CDR3aa: CASSGRTGSGYEQFF

j_gene: TRBJ2-3
v_gene: TRBV5-8
abundance: -
d_gene: TRBD2
CDR3nt: TGTGCCAGCAGCCCTCGGCGGGGGGGGCCAGATACGCAGTATTTT
CDR3aa: CASSPRRGGPDTQYF

j_gene: TRBJ2-2
v_gene: TRBV28
abundance: -
d_gene: -
CDR3nt: TGTGCCTCCCTTCTCGGAGGGGCCGGGGAGCTGTTTTTT
CDR3aa: CASLLGGAGELFF

j_gene: TRBJ2-1
v_gene: TRBV7-2
abundance: -
d_gene: -
CDR3nt: TGTGCCAGCAGCTTATTTAGCTCCTACAATGAGCAGTTCTTC
CDR3aa: CASSLFSSYNEQFF

j_gene: TRBJ1-5
v_gene: TRBV25-1
abundance: -
d_gene: -
CDR3nt: TGTGCCAGCAGTGAAGCAGGGTTCGCTTTCAATCAGCCCCAGCATTTT
CDR3aa: CASSEAGFAFNQPQHF

j_gene: TRBJ1-1
v_gene: TRBV2
abundance: -
d_gene: -
CDR3nt: TGTGCCAGCAGTGAGGAGAGGGTTGGCACTGAAGCTTTCTTT
CDR3aa: CASSEERVGTEAFF

j_gene: TRBJ1-4
v_gene: TRBV6-6
abundance: -
d_gene: TRBD1
CDR3nt: TGTGCCAGCCAGGGACAGTGGAATGAAAAACTGTTTTTT
CDR3aa: CASQGQWNEKLFF

j_gene: TRBJ2-7
v_gene: TRBV7-2
abundance: -
d_gene: -
CDR3nt: TGTGCCAGCAGCTCGGGGATTTACGAGCAGTACTTC
CDR3aa: CASSSGIYEQYF

j_gene: TRBJ2-3
v_gene: TRBV28
abundance: -
d_gene: -
CDR3nt: TGTGCCAGTTGGGGGGGCACAGATACGCAGTATTTT
CDR3aa: CASWGGTDTQYF

j_gene: TRBJ2-1
v_gene: TRBV2
abundance: -
d_gene: -
CDR3nt: TGTGCCACACAGGACCGCTCCTACAATGAGCAGTTCTTC
CDR3aa: CATQDRSYNEQFF

j_gene: TRBJ2-3
v_gene: TRBV2
abundance: once
d_gene: -
CDR3nt: TGTGCCAGCAGTGAAGCATCGGGAGATACGCAGTATTTT
CDR3aa: CASSEASGDTQYF

j_gene: TRBJ2-1
v_gene: TRBV19
abundance: -
d_gene: -
CDR3nt: TGTGCCAGTAGTAAAGACCGGTACAATGAGCAGTTCTTC
CDR3aa: CASSKDRYNEQFF

j_gene: TRBJ1-5
v_gene: TRBV19
abundance: -
d_gene: -
CDR3nt: TGTGCCAGCGCGACGGACCTCAGGGGCCTTCAGCCCCAGCATTTT
CDR3aa: CASATDLRGLQPQHF

j_gene: TRBJ1-1
v_gene: TRBV19
abundance: -
d_gene: -
CDR3nt: TGTGCCAGTAGTATTCACAGGGAGAACACTGAAGCTTTCTTT
CDR3aa: CASSIHRENTEAFF

j_gene: TRBJ2-1
v_gene: TRBV5-1
abundance: -
d_gene: TRBD2
CDR3nt: TGCGCCACCCGACCGGGGGGTCCTTACAATGAGCAGTTCTTC
CDR3aa: CATRPGGPYNEQFF

j_gene: TRBJ2-7
v_gene: TRBV4-2
abundance: -
d_gene: -
CDR3nt: TGTGCCAGCAGCCAAGAACAGGCCGGGGGCTCCTACGAGCAGTACTTC
CDR3aa: CASSQEQAGGSYEQYF

j_gene: TRBJ2-7
v_gene: TRBV7-2
abundance: -
d_gene: -
CDR3nt: TGTGCCAGCAGTTCCGGGAGTATCTACGAGCAGTACTTC
CDR3aa: CASSSGSIYEQYF

j_gene: TRBJ2-7
v_gene: TRBV5-4
abundance: -
d_gene: TRBD1
CDR3nt: TGTGCCAGCAGGCCGGGACAGAACTACGAGCAGTACTTC
CDR3aa: CASRPGQNYEQYF

j_gene: TRBJ1-4
v_gene: TRBV20-1
abundance: -
d_gene: -
CDR3nt: TGCAGTGCTGCCCTTAGTGAAAAACTGTTTTTT
CDR3aa: CSAALSEKLFF

j_gene: TRBJ2-3
v_gene: TRBV5-1
abundance: -
d_gene: TRBD2
CDR3nt: TGCGCCAGCAGCTTGGGGTCTGGCGGGAGCTTCACAGATACGCAGTATTTT
CDR3aa: CASSLGSGGSFTDTQYF

j_gene: TRBJ1-1
v_gene: TRBV18
abundance: once
d_gene: -
CDR3nt: TGTGCCAGCTCACCCGACAGGCACACTGAAGCTTTCTTT
CDR3aa: CASSPDRHTEAFF

j_gene: TRBJ2-5
v_gene: TRBV29-1
abundance: -
d_gene: TRBD2
CDR3nt: TGCAGCATCCTCGGGACTAGCGGGGTTCAAGAGACCCAGTACTTC
CDR3aa: CSILGTSGVQETQYF

j_gene: TRBJ2-1
v_gene: TRBV7-2
abundance: -
d_gene: -
CDR3nt: TGTGCCAGCAGCTTAGGCAGGTCGGGGATCGGTGAGCAGTTCTTC
CDR3aa: CASSLGRSGIGEQFF